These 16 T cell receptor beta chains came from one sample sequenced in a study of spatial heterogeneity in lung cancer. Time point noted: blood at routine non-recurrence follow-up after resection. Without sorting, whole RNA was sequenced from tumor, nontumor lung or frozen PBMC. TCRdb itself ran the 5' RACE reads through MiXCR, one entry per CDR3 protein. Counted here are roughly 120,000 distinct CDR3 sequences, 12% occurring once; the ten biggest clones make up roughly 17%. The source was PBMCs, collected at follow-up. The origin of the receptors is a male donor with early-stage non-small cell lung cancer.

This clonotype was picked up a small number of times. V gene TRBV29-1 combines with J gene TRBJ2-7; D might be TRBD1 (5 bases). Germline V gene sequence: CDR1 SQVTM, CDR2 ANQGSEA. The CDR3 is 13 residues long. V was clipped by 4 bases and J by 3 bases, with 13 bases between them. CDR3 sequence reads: CSVARREGYEQYF. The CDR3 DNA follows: TGCAGCGTTGCCCGCAGGGAAGGCTACGAGCAGTACTTC.

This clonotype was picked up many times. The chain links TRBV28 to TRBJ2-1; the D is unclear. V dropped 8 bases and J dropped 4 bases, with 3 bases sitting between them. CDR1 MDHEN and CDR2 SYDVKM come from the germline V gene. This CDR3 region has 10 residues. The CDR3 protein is CASGYNEQFF. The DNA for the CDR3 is TGTGCCAGCGGATACAATGAGCAGTTCTTC.

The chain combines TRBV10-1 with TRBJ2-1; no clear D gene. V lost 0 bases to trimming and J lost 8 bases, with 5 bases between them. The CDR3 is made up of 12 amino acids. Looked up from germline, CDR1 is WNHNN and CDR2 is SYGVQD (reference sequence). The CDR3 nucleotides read TGCGCCAGCAGTGAGTCAAGGGATGAGCAGTTCTTC. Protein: CASSESRDEQFF.

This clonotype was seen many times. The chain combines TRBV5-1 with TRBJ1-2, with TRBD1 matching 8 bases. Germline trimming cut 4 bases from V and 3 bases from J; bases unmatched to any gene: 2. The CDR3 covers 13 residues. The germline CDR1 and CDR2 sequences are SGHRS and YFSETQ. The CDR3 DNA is TGCGCCAGCAGCAAGACAGGGGACTATGGCTACACCTTC. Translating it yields CASSKTGDYGYTF.

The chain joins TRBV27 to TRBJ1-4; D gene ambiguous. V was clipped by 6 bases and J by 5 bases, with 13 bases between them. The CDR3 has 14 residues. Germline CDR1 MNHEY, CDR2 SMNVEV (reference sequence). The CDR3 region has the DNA TGTGCCAGCAGGCTCCACGGAGAGAATGAAAAACTGTTTTTT. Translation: CASRLHGENEKLFF.

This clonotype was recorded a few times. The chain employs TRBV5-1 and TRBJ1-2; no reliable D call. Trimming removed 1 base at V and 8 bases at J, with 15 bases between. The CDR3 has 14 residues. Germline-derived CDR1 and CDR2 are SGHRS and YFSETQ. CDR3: CASSLRADRSGYTF. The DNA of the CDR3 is TGCGCCAGCAGCTTGAGGGCAGACCGTTCAGGCTACACCTTC.

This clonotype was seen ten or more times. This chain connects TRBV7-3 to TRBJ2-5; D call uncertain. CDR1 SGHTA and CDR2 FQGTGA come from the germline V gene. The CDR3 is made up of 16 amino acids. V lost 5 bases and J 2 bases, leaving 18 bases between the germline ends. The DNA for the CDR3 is TGTGCCAGCAGCCCTGGGTTTAGCCCCCGGCAAGAGACCCAGTACTTC. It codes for CASSPGFSPRQETQYF. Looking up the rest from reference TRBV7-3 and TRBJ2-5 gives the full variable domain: GAGVSQTPSNKVTEKGKYVELRCDPISGHTALYWYRQSLGQGPEFLIYFQGTGAADDSGLPNDRFFAVRPEGSVSTLKIQRTERGDSAVYLCASSPGFSPRQETQYFGPGTRLLVL.

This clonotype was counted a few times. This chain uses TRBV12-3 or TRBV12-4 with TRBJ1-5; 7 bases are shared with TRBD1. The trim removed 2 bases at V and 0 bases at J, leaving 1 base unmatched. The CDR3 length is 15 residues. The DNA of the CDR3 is TGTGCCAGCAGTTTAACAGGGGCTAGCAATCAGCCCCAGCATTTT. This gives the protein CASSLTGASNQPQHF.

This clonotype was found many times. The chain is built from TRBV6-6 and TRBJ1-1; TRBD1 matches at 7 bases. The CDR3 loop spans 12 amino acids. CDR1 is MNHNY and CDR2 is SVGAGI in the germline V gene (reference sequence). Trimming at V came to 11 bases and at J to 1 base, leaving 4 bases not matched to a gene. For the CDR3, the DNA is TGTGCCGTCAGGGGGGGGAACACTGAAGCTTTCTTT. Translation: CAVRGGNTEAFF.

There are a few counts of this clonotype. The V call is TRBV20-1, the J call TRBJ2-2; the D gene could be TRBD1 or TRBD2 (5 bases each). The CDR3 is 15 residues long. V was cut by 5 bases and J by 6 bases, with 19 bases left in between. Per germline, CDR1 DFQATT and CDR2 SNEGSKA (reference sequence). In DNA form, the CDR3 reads TGCAGTGCTCCAAGGTCAGGGACCGATTCCGGGGAGCTGTTTTTT. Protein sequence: CSAPRSGTDSGELFF.

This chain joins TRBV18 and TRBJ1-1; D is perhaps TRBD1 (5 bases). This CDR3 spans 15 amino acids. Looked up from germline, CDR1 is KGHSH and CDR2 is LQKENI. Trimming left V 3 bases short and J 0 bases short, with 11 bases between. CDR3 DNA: TGTGCCAGCTCACCCTGGGACGGGATGAACACTGAAGCTTTCTTT. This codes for CASSPWDGMNTEAFF.

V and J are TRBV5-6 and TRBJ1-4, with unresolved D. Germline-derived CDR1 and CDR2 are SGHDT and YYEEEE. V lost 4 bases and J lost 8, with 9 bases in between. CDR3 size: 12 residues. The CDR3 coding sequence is TGTGCCAGCAGCCTCCCCGGGGAAAAACTGTTTTTT. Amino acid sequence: CASSLPGEKLFF. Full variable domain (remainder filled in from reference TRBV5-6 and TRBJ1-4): DAGVTQSPTHLIKTRGQQVTLRCSPKSGHDTVSWYQQALGQGPQFIFQYYEEEERQRGNFPDRFSGHQFPNYSSELNVNALLLGDSALYLCASSLPGEKLFFGSGTQLSVL.

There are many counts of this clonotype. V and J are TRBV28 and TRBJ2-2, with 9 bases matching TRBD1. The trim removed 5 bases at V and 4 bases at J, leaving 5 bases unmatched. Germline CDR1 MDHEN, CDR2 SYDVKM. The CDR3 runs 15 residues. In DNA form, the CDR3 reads TGTGCCAGCAGTCTGGGACAGGGACCCACCGGGGAGCTGTTTTTT. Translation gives CASSLGQGPTGELFF. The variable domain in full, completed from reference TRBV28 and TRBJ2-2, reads DVKVTQSSRYLVKRTGEKVFLECVQDMDHENMFWYRQDPGLGLRLIYFSYDVKMKEKGDIPEGYSVSREKKERFSLILESASTNQTSMYLCASSLGQGPTGELFFGEGSRLTVL.

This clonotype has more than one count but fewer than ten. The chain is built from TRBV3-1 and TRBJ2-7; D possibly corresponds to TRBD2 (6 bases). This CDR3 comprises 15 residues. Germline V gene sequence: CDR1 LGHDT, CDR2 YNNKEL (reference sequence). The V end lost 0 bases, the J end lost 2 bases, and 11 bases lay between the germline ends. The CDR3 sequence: CASSQDTGGPYEQYF. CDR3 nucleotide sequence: TGTGCCAGCAGCCAAGATACCGGGGGACCCTACGAGCAGTACTTC.

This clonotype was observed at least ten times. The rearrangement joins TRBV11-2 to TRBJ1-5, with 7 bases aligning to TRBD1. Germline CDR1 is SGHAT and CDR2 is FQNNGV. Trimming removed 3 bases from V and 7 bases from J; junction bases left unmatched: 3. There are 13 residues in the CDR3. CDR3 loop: CASSFDRDQPQHF. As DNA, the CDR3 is TGTGCCAGCAGCTTCGACAGGGACCAGCCCCAGCATTTT.

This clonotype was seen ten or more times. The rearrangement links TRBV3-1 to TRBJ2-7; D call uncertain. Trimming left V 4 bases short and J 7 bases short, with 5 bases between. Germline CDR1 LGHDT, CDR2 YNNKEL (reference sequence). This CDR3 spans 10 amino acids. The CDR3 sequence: CASSREEQYF. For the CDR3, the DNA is TGTGCCAGCAGCCGTGAAGAGCAGTACTTC.